One sample yielded the 32 T cell receptor beta chains listed below, sequenced in a study of cytomegalovirus exposure and HLA in healthy donors. TCRdb keeps only in-frame clones here, not all; method: immunoSEQ multiplex PCR. The sample yields 110,000 to 150,000 clones, about 89% seen once. Sequencing was carried out using PBMCs. These receptors were obtained from a man aged 18 to 29 in good health and CMV-seronegative.

The rearrangement uses TRBV11-2 and TRBJ2-2; a weak D match, TRBD2 (5 bases). The CDR3 sequence is 14 residues long. V was cut by 5 bases and J by 6 bases, with 13 bases left in between. Germline loops: CDR1 SGHAT, CDR2 FQNNGV. The CDR3 spells CASSLMAGSGELFF. The CDR3 DNA reads as TGTGCCAGCAGCCTAATGGCGGGTTCCGGGGAGCTGTTTTTT.

The CDR3 DNA reads as TGTGCTAGTGGTACTAGCGGGGGCACCGGGGAGCTGTTTTTT. This gives the protein CASGTSGGTGELFF. This chain joins TRBV12-5 and TRBJ2-2, with 11 positions matching TRBD2. There are 14 residues in the CDR3. The germline V gene encodes CDR1 LGHNT and CDR2 FRNRAP. V lost 5 bases to trimming and J lost 4 bases; unmatched junction nucleotides: 0.

The chain links TRBV5-1 to TRBJ2-5; TRBD2 aligns across 8 bases. With V trimmed by 0 bases and J by 7 bases, 8 bases remained unmatched. The CDR3 has 15 residues. Germline V gene data show CDR1 as SGHRS and CDR2 as YFSETQ. The CDR3 bases are TGCGCCAGCAGCTTGGTAGGGACTAGGTATATGACCCAGTACTTC. Translation gives CASSLVGTRYMTQYF.

The chain is built from TRBV4-1 and TRBJ2-2; weak D call: TRBD1 (6 bases). Trimming stripped 4 bases from V and 7 bases from J, with 22 bases between. Germline V CDR1 and CDR2: MGHRA, YSYEKL. The CDR3 consists of 17 residues. The CDR3: CASSLAPIQGRNGELFF. The CDR3 nucleotides are TGCGCCAGCAGCCTTGCACCGATACAGGGACGGAACGGGGAGCTGTTTTTT.

The V call is TRBV5-5, the J call TRBJ2-1; 7 bases are a match to TRBD1. The CDR3 contains 15 residues. CDR1 is SGHKS, CDR2 YYEKEE, per germline (reference sequence). Losses at the gene ends were 4 bases for V and 2 bases for J; bases not matched to a gene: 6. CDR3 in amino acids: CASSRDRATYNEQFF. CDR3 DNA sequence: TGTGCCAGCAGCCGTGACAGGGCGACCTACAATGAGCAGTTCTTC.

To note about this clone: This sample includes further DNA sequences coding for the same CDR3. The chain employs TRBV6-4 and TRBJ2-3; possible D gene TRBD2, 5 bases. Germline V gene sequence: CDR1 MRHNA, CDR2 SNTAGT. The CDR3 consists of 14 residues. V was trimmed by 4 bases and J by 2 bases, leaving 10 bases between them. The CDR3 spells CASSVSGSTDTQYF. The CDR3 DNA is TGTGCCAGCAGTGTCAGCGGCTCCACAGATACGCAGTATTTT.

The J gene is TRBJ1-2, the V gene TRBV19; 8 bases line up with TRBD1. J was trimmed by 8 bases and V by 3 bases; bases with no gene match: 2. Germline-derived CDR1 and CDR2 are LNHDA and SQIVND (reference sequence). There are 12 residues in the CDR3. CDR3 amino acids: CASSIRQGGYTF. The CDR3 DNA sequence: TGTGCCAGTAGTATCCGACAGGGGGGCTACACCTTC.

The V and J genes are TRBV25-1 and TRBJ2-3, with TRBD2 matching over 10 bases. The germline V gene encodes CDR1 MGHDK and CDR2 SYGVNS. Unmatched junction bases numbered 10, after V lost 6 bases and J lost 1 base. The CDR3 extends over 17 amino acids. The CDR3 reads CASSPGAGTSGTDTQYF. CDR3 bases: TGTGCCAGCAGCCCAGGGGCCGGGACTAGCGGCACAGATACGCAGTATTTT.

As DNA, the CDR3 is TGTGCCTGGAGTGGCCGCCGGGACAGGGGTTGGACTGAAGCTTTCTTT. The encoded protein is CAWSGRRDRGWTEAFF. The chain employs TRBV30 and TRBJ1-1, with TRBD1 matching over 10 bases. Germline values: CDR1 GTSNPN, CDR2 SVGIG (reference sequence). This CDR3 has 16 residues. J lost 5 bases, V lost 1 base, and 10 bases had no gene match.

The chain uses TRBV27 and TRBJ2-1, with 7 positions matching TRBD2. V lost 2 bases to trimming and J lost 7 bases; unmatched junction nucleotides: 5. The CDR3 loop spans 14 amino acids. Germline V gene data show CDR1 as MNHEY and CDR2 as SMNVEV (reference sequence). The CDR3 loop reads CASSLLWGGNEQFF. The CDR3 DNA reads as TGTGCCAGCAGTTTACTTTGGGGGGGAAATGAGCAGTTCTTC.

The chain has TRBV5-8 and TRBJ2-7, with D possibly TRBD2 on 5 matching bases. V gave up 4 bases and J gave up 0 bases, with 11 bases separating them. Germline loops: CDR1 SGHTS, CDR2 YDEGEE. The CDR3 runs 14 residues. CDR3 sequence (DNA): TGTGCCAGCAGCGCAGGACTTGTCTCCTACGAGCAGTACTTC. Its protein is CASSAGLVSYEQYF.

Here the CDR3 DNA reads TGTGCCAGCAGCTCTCCGACAGGGACCGGCTATGGCTACACCTTC. This codes for CASSSPTGTGYGYTF. J is TRBJ1-2 and V is TRBV7-8; 7 nucleotides match TRBD1. This CDR3 contains 15 residues. CDR1 and CDR2 from the germline V gene are SGHVS and FQNEAQ. V lost 4 bases to trimming and J lost 4 bases; unmatched junction nucleotides: 9.

The chain is built from TRBV5-6 and TRBJ2-5; a weak D match, TRBD1 (7 bases). CDR3 size: 15 residues. The germline V gene has CDR1 SGHDT and CDR2 YYEEEE. Trimming took off 3 bases at V and 3 bases at J, with 15 bases between the two ends. CDR3: CASSSLQGGKETQYF. DNA of the CDR3: TGTGCCAGCAGCTCACTCCAGGGGGGCAAAGAGACCCAGTACTTC.

The rearrangement links TRBV7-6 to TRBJ1-3; 7 bases match TRBD1. The CDR3 sequence is 14 residues long. Trimming at V came to 5 bases and at J to 1 base, leaving 2 bases not matched to a gene. The germline V gene has CDR1 SGHVS and CDR2 FNYEAQ. The DNA of the CDR3 is TGTGCCAGCAGCCAGGGGGGATCTGGAAACACCATATATTTT. Its translation is CASSQGGSGNTIYF.

V gene TRBV5-1 combines with J gene TRBJ1-1, with TRBD1 matching over 8 bases. J was trimmed by 0 bases and V by 0 bases; bases with no gene match: 4. This CDR3 is 16 amino acids long. From germline, CDR1 is SGHRS and CDR2 YFSETQ. CDR3 DNA: TGCGCCAGCAGCTTGGGACAGGGGATATTGAACACTGAAGCTTTCTTT. This gives the protein CASSLGQGILNTEAFF.

The chain employs TRBV29-1 and TRBJ1-2, with 11 bases that match TRBD1. With 3 bases clipped from V and 4 bases from J, the junction kept 1 base outside the gene matches. The CDR3 covers 13 residues. CDR1 is SQVTM, CDR2 ANQGSEA, per germline. CDR3 sequence (DNA): TGCAGCGTTGAGGGACAGGGGGGCTATGGCTACACCTTC. Its protein product is CSVEGQGGYGYTF. Together with reference TRBV29-1 and TRBJ1-2, the CDR3 gives the full variable domain: SAVISQKPSRDICQRGTSLTIQCQVDSQVTMMFWYRQQPGQSLTLIATANQGSEATYESGFVIDKFPISRPNLTFSTLTVSNMSPEDSSIYLCSVEGQGGYGYTFGSGTRLTVV.

CDR3 bases: TGCGCCAGCAGTGACCCTTCTGCTAGCGGGAGAGTTTCGGCCGGGGAGCTGTTTTTT. This codes for CASSDPSASGRVSAGELFF. The chain recombines TRBV10-2 with TRBJ2-2; the match to TRBD2 covers 10 bases. CDR3 length: 19 residues. J was trimmed by 6 bases and V by 3 bases; bases with no gene match: 16. Germline CDR1 reads WSHSY; CDR2 reads SAAADI.

V and J are TRBV19 and TRBJ1-5; D unresolved. Looked up from germline, CDR1 is LNHDA and CDR2 is SQIVND (reference sequence). The CDR3 loop spans 13 amino acids. The ends were cut back, 7 bases at V and 4 bases at J, with 11 bases in the middle. The CDR3 bases are TGTGCCAGTACCCTAGTATCGAATCAGCCCCAGCATTTT. This sequence encodes CASTLVSNQPQHF.

This clone was seen a handful of times. This rearrangement joins TRBV30 to TRBJ1-5; 8 positions match TRBD1. This CDR3 spans 16 amino acids. Looked up from germline, CDR1 is GTSNPN and CDR2 is SVGIG (reference sequence). The V and J ends lost 3 bases and 2 bases, in that order; junction bases with no gene match: 9. The CDR3, as DNA: TGTGCCTGGAGGCACCCAGGGGGCGCCGGCAATCAGCCCCAGCATTTT. The encoded protein is CAWRHPGGAGNQPQHF.

The chain links TRBV29-1 to TRBJ2-1, with 8 bases lining up with TRBD2. This CDR3 region has 12 residues. After removal of 6 bases from V and 10 bases from J, the junction contained 8 bases not matched to a gene. Germline V gene lookup returns CDR1 SQVTM and CDR2 ANQGSEA. CDR3 DNA sequence: TGCAGCGTCGGAGCGGGAGAAGGAGAGCAGTTCTTC. This sequence encodes CSVGAGEGEQFF.

The rearrangement joins TRBV30 to TRBJ1-6, with TRBD1 as a possible D gene (6 bases). V was clipped by 2 bases and J by 2 bases, with 22 bases between them. The CDR3 is made up of 19 amino acids. Germline V gives CDR1 GTSNPN, CDR2 SVGIG (reference sequence). This CDR3 reads CAWSRDAGGLGTYNSPLHF. DNA of the CDR3: TGTGCCTGGAGTCGGGACGCGGGGGGCCTGGGGACCTATAATTCACCCCTCCACTTT.

Comment on this clone: Its ends do not fully match the called genes, so a read error is possible. The rearrangement joins TRBV18 to TRBJ2-5, with D possibly matching TRBD1 (5 bases). The CDR3 runs 16 residues. Germline V gene data show CDR1 as KGHSH and CDR2 as LQKENI. CDR3 in amino acids: CASSPRQPGPEETQYF. The CDR3 DNA reads as TGTGCCAGCTCCCCACGACAGCCTGGCCCAGAAGAGACCCAGTACTTC.

The rearrangement joins TRBV14 to TRBJ2-2, with a weak D call TRBD2 (5 bases). CDR3 length: 14 amino acids. Trimming took 8 bases from V and 0 from J, leaving 10 bases between them. Looked up from germline, CDR1 is SGHDN and CDR2 is FVKESK. The CDR3 region has the DNA TGTGCCAGCCGGGAAGCCGCGAACACCGGGGAGCTGTTTTTT. This translates into CASREAANTGELFF.

The chain carries TRBV27 and TRBJ1-5; D unclear. V was trimmed by 5 bases and J by 3 bases, leaving 11 bases between them. Germline CDR1 reads MNHEY; CDR2 reads SMNVEV (reference sequence). The CDR3 is 14 residues long. CDR3 in DNA: TGTGCCAGCAGTCCACTCGTGTCCAATCAGCCCCAGCATTTT. This translates into CASSPLVSNQPQHF.

The CDR3 region is CASSLVPTTGSELFF. In DNA form, the CDR3 reads TGCGCCAGCAGCTTGGTTCCGACTACGGGGTCGGAGCTGTTTTTT. The chain links TRBV5-1 to TRBJ2-2, with D perhaps TRBD2 (5 bases). The V gene lost 0 bases and the J gene lost 10 bases, with 16 bases spanning the gap. Germline lookup yields CDR1 SGHRS and CDR2 YFSETQ. The CDR3 spans 15 residues. Filled out from reference TRBV5-1 and TRBJ2-2, the complete variable domain reads KAGVTQTPRYLIKTRGQQVTLSCSPISGHRSVSWYQQTPGQGLQFLFEYFSETQRNKGNFPGRFSGRQFSNSRSEMNVSTLELGDSALYLCASSLVPTTGSELFFGEGSRLTVL.

V is TRBV5-1 and J is TRBJ1-3, with D possibly matching TRBD1 (6 bases). CDR3 size: 15 residues. The ends were cut back, 4 bases at V and 4 bases at J, with 15 bases in the middle. In germline, CDR1 is SGHRS, CDR2 YFSETQ. This CDR3 reads CASSPQGMRGNTIYF. CDR3 sequence (DNA): TGCGCCAGCAGCCCGCAGGGGATGCGAGGAAACACCATATATTTT.

The genes are TRBV4-3 and TRBJ1-1; D is unresolved. There are 15 residues in the CDR3. The V and J ends lost 0 bases and 4 bases respectively, with 12 bases between them. Germline V CDR1 and CDR2: LGHNA, YSLEER. CDR3 in DNA: TGCGCCAGCAGCCAAGAACCGGGGAAGGGCACTGAAGCTTTCTTT. Translated: CASSQEPGKGTEAFF.

This clone appeared a few times. In nucleotides, the CDR3 is TGTGCCAGCATCATCCCCGCGGGAGGGGGCTCCTACAATGAGCAGTTCTTC. Translation gives CASIIPAGGGSYNEQFF. The rearrangement links TRBV7-9 to TRBJ2-1; 9 bases line up with TRBD2. V gave up 7 bases and J gave up 0 bases; unmatched junction bases: 10. The germline V gene encodes CDR1 SEHNR and CDR2 FQNEAQ (reference sequence). CDR3 length equals 17 residues.

V is TRBV9 and J is TRBJ1-2, with 10 bases that match TRBD1. Germline V lookup: CDR1 SGDLS, CDR2 YYNGEE. The CDR3 is made up of 15 amino acids. V shed 5 bases, J shed 3 bases, and the junction held 7 bases outside the gene matches. CDR3 sequence: CASRGGTGVDYGYTF. Written as DNA, the CDR3 is TGTGCCAGCAGAGGGGGGACAGGGGTTGACTATGGCTACACCTTC.

The chain links TRBV28 to TRBJ2-1; 11 bases fit TRBD2. This CDR3 spans 16 amino acids. The ends lost 7 bases at V and 2 bases at J; junction bases unmatched: 7. The germline gives CDR1 MDHEN, CDR2 SYDVKM. In DNA, the CDR3 is TGTGCCAGCATTATAGCGGGAGGGCCTCCCTACAATGAGCAGTTCTTC. It yields the protein CASIIAGGPPYNEQFF. Supplemented by reference TRBV28 and TRBJ2-1, the full variable domain reads DVKVTQSSRYLVKRTGEKVFLECVQDMDHENMFWYRQDPGLGLRLIYFSYDVKMKEKGDIPEGYSVSREKKERFSLILESASTNQTSMYLCASIIAGGPPYNEQFFGPGTRLTVL.

The chain employs TRBV27 and TRBJ2-2, with D tentatively TRBD1 (6 bases). In germline, CDR1 is MNHEY, CDR2 SMNVEV (reference sequence). The CDR3 consists of 16 residues. V shed 0 bases and J shed 0 bases, with 8 bases lying between them. The chain's CDR3 is CASSLSGTTNTGELFF. The CDR3 region has the DNA TGTGCCAGCAGTTTATCGGGGACAACGAACACCGGGGAGCTGTTTTTT.

The chain carries TRBV9 and TRBJ2-3; no definite D call. Trimming left V 0 bases short and J 2 bases short, with 4 bases between. The germline CDR1 and CDR2 sequences are SGDLS and YYNGEE. The CDR3 runs to 13 residues. DNA for the CDR3: TGTGCCAGCAGCGTAGGCTACACAGATACGCAGTATTTT. Translated: CASSVGYTDTQYF. The variable domain in full, with the rest retrieved from reference TRBV9 and TRBJ2-3, is DSGVTQTPKHLITATGQRVTLRCSPRSGDLSVYWYQQSLDQGLQFLIQYYNGEERAKGNILERFSAQQFPDLHSELNLSSLELGDSALYFCASSVGYTDTQYFGPGTRLTVL.